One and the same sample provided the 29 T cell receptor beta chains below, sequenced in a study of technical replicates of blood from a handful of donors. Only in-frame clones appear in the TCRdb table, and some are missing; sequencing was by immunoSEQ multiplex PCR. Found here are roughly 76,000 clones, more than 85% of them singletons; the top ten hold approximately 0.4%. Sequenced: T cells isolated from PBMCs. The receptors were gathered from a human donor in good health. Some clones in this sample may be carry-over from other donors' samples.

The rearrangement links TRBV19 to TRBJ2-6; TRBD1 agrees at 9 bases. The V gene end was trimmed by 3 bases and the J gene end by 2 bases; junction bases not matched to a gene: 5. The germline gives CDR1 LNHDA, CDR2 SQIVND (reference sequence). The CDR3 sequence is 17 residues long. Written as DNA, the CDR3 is TGTGCCAGTAGTATGGGGACAGGGATCGCTGGGGCCAACGTCCTGACTTTC. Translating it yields CASSMGTGIAGANVLTF. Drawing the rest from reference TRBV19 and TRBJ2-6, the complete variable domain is DGGITQSPKYLFRKEGQNVTLSCEQNLNHDAMYWYRQDPGQGLRLIYYSQIVNDFQKGDIAEGYSVSREKKESFPLTVTSAQKNPTAFYLCASSMGTGIAGANVLTFGAGSRLTVL.

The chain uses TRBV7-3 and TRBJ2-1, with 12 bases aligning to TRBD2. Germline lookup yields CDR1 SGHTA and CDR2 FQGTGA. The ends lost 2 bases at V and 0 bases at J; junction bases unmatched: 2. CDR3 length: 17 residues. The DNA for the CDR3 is TGTGCCAGCAGCTTATTGGGACTAGCGGGCTCCTACAATGAGCAGTTCTTC. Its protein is CASSLLGLAGSYNEQFF.

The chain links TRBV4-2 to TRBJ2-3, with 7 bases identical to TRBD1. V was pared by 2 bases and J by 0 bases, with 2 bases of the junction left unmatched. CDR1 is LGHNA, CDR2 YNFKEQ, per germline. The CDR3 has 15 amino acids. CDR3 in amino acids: CASSQPGQSTDTQYF. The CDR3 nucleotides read TGTGCCAGCAGCCAACCGGGACAGAGCACAGATACGCAGTATTTT.

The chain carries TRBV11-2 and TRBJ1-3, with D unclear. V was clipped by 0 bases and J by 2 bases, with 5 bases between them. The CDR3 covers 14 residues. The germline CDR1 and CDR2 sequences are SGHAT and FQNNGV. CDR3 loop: CASSLDVTGNTIYF. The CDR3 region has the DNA TGTGCCAGCAGCTTAGACGTAACTGGAAACACCATATATTTT. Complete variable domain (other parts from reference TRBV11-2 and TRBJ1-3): EAGVAQSPRYKIIEKRQSVAFWCNPISGHATLYWYQQILGQGPKLLIQFQNNGVVDDSQLPKDRFSAERLKGVDSTLKIQPAKLEDSAVYLCASSLDVTGNTIYFGEGSWLTVV.

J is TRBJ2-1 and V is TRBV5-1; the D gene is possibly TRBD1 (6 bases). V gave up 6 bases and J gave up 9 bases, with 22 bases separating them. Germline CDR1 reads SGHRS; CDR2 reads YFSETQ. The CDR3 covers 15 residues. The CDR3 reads CASTVTGHSVGEQFF. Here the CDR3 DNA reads TGCGCCAGCACGGTAACAGGGCACAGTGTCGGTGAGCAGTTCTTC.

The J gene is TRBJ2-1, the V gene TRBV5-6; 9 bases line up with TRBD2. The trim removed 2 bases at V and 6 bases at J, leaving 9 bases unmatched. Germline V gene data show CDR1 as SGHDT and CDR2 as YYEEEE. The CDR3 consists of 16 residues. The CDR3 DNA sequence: TGTGCCAGCAGCTTAACCGCGGGAGGGGTAGGCAATGAGCAGTTCTTC. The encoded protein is CASSLTAGGVGNEQFF.

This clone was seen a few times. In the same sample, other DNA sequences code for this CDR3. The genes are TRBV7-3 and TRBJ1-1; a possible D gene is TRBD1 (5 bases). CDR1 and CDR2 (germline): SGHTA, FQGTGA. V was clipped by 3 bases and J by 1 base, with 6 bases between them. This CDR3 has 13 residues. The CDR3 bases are TGTGCCAGCAGCTTGACAGCGAACACTGAAGCTTTCTTT. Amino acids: CASSLTANTEAFF. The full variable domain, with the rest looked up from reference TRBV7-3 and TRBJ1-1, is GAGVSQTPSNKVTEKGKYVELRCDPISGHTALYWYRQSLGQGPEFLIYFQGTGAADDSGLPNDRFFAVRPEGSVSTLKIQRTERGDSAVYLCASSLTANTEAFFGQGTRLTVV.

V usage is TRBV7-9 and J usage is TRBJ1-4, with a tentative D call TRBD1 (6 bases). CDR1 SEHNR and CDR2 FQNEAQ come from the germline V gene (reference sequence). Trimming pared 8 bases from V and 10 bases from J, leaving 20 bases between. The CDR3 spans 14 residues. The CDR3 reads CASPWPGADGKLFF. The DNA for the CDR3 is TGTGCCAGCCCCTGGCCAGGGGCGGATGGAAAACTGTTTTTT.

The CDR3 DNA is TGTGCCAGCAGGTCTCGAGAGACCCAGTACTTC. The encoded protein is CASRSRETQYF. The chain carries TRBV2 and TRBJ2-5; D remains ambiguous. From germline, CDR1 is SNHLY and CDR2 FYNNEI. The ends were cut back, 6 bases at V and 4 bases at J, with 6 bases in the middle. This CDR3 comprises 11 residues.

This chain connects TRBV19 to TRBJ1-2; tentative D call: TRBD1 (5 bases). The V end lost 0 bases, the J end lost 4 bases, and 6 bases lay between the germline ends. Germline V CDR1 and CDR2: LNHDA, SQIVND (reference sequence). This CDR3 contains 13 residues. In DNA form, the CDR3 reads TGTGCCAGTAGTATAGAGACAGCCTATGGCTACACCTTC. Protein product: CASSIETAYGYTF.

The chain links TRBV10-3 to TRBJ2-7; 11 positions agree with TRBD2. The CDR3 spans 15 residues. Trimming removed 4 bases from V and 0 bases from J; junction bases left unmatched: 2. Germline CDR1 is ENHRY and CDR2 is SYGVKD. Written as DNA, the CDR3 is TGTGCCATCAGTGCCGGGACTAGCGGCTCCTACGAGCAGTACTTC. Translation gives CAISAGTSGSYEQYF.

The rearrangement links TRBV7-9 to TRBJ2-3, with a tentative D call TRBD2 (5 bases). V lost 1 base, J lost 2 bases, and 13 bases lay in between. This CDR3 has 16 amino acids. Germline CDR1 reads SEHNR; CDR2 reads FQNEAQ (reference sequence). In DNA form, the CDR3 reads TGTGCCAGCAGCTTAGACGCCCAGCGGATCACAGATACGCAGTATTTT. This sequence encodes CASSLDAQRITDTQYF.

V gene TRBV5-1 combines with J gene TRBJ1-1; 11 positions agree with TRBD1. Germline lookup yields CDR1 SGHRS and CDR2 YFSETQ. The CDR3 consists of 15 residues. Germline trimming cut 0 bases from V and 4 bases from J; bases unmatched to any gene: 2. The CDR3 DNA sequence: TGCGCCAGCAGCTTGGTAGGGACAGGGGGCACTGAAGCTTTCTTT. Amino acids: CASSLVGTGGTEAFF. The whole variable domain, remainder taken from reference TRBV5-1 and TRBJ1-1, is KAGVTQTPRYLIKTRGQQVTLSCSPISGHRSVSWYQQTPGQGLQFLFEYFSETQRNKGNFPGRFSGRQFSNSRSEMNVSTLELGDSALYLCASSLVGTGGTEAFFGQGTRLTVV.

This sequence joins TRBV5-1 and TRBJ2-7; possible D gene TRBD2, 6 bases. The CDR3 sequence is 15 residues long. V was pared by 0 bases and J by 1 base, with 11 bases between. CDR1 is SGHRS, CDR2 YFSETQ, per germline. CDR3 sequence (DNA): TGCGCCAGCAGCTTGGCCCTAGCGCTATCCTACGAGCAGTACTTC. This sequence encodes CASSLALALSYEQYF.

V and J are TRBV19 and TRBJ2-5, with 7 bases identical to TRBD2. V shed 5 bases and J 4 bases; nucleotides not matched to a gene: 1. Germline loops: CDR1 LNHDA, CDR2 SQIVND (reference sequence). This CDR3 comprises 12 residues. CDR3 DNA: TGTGCCAGTAGTCCTAGCGGAGAGACCCAGTACTTC. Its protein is CASSPSGETQYF. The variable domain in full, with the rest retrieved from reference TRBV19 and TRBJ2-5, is DGGITQSPKYLFRKEGQNVTLSCEQNLNHDAMYWYRQDPGQGLRLIYYSQIVNDFQKGDIAEGYSVSREKKESFPLTVTSAQKNPTAFYLCASSPSGETQYFGPGTRLLVL.

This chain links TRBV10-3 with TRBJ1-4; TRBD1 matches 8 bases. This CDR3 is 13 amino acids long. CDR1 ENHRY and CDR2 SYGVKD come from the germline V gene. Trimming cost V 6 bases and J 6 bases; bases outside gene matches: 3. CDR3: CAIRDREDEKLFF. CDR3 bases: TGTGCCATCAGGGACAGGGAGGATGAAAAACTGTTTTTT.

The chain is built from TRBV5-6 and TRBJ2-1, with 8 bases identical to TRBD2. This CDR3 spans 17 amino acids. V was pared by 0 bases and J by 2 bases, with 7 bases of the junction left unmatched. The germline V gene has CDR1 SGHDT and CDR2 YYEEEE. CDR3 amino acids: CASSLAGGEGPYNEQFF. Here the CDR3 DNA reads TGTGCCAGCAGCTTGGCCGGGGGGGAGGGACCCTACAATGAGCAGTTCTTC.

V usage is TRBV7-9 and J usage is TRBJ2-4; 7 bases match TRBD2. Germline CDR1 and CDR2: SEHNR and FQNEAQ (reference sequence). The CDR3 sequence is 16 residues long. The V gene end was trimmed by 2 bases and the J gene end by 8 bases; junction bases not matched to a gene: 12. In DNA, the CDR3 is TGTGCCAGCAGCTTAAGAGGAGGGGAGGGCCGGGACATTCAGTACTTC. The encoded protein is CASSLRGGEGRDIQYF.

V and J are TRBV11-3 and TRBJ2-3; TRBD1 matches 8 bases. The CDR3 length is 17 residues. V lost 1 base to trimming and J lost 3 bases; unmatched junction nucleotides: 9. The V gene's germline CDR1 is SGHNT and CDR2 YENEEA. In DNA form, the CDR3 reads TGTGCCAGCAGCTTAGGAGGCGCAGGGGGCGCAACAGATACGCAGTATTTT. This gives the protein CASSLGGAGGATDTQYF.

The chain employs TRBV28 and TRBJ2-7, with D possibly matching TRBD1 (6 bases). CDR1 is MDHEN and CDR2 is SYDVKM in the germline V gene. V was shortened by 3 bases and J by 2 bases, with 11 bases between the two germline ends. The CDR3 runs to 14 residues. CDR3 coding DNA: TGTGCCAGCAGTTTTGGCCAGGGGACCTACGAGCAGTACTTC. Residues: CASSFGQGTYEQYF.

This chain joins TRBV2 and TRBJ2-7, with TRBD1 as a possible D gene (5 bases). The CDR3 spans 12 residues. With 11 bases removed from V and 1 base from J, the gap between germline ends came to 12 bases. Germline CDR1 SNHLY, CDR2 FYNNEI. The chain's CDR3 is CAGKQDSYEQYF. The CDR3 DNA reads TGTGCCGGCAAACAGGATTCCTACGAGCAGTACTTC.

This CDR3 is CASSRQVWEQYF. The CDR3 DNA is TGTGCCAGCAGTCGACAGGTTTGGGAGCAGTACTTC. The gene calls are TRBV28 and TRBJ2-7, with a tentative D call TRBD1 (6 bases). This CDR3 contains 12 residues. The V gene's germline CDR1 is MDHEN and CDR2 SYDVKM. Trimming removed 5 bases at V and 7 bases at J, with 12 bases between. The complete variable domain, with remaining parts taken from reference TRBV28 and TRBJ2-7, reads DVKVTQSSRYLVKRTGEKVFLECVQDMDHENMFWYRQDPGLGLRLIYFSYDVKMKEKGDIPEGYSVSREKKERFSLILESASTNQTSMYLCASSRQVWEQYFGPGTRLTVT.

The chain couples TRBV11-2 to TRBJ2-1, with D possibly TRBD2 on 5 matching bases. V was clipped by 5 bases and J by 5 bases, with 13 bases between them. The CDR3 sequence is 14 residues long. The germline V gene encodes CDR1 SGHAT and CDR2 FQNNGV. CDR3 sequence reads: CASSQWGADNEQFF. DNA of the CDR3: TGTGCCAGCAGCCAATGGGGAGCTGACAATGAGCAGTTCTTC.

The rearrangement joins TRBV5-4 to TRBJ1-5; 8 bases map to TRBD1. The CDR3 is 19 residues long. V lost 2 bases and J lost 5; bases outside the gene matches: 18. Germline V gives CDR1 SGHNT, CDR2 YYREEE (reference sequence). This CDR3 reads CASSFKLSFAGGSDQPQHF. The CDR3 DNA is TGTGCCAGCAGCTTTAAACTGTCCTTCGCAGGGGGCTCTGATCAGCCCCAGCATTTT.

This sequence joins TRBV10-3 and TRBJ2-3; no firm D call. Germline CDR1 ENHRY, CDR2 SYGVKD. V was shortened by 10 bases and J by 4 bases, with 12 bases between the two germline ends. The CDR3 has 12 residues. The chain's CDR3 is CATLSGPDTQYF. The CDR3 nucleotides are TGTGCCACTCTCTCGGGTCCAGATACGCAGTATTTT.

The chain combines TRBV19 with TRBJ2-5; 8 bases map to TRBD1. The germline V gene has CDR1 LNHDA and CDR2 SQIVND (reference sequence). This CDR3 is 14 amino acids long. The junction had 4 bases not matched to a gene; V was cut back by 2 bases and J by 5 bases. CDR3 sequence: CASSIQGAVETQYF. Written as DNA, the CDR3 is TGTGCCAGTAGTATACAGGGGGCGGTGGAGACCCAGTACTTC.

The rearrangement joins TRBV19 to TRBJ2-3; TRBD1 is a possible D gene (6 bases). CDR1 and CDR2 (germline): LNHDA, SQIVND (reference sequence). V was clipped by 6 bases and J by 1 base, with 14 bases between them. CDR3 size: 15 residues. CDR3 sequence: CASSHTGLGTDTQYF. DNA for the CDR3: TGTGCCAGTAGCCATACAGGGTTGGGCACAGATACGCAGTATTTT.

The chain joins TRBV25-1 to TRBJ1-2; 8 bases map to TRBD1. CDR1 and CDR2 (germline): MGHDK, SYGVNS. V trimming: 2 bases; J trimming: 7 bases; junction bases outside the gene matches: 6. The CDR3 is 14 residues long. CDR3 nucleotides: TGTGCCAGCAGTGAACCTGAGACAGGGGCTGGCTACACCTTC. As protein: CASSEPETGAGYTF.

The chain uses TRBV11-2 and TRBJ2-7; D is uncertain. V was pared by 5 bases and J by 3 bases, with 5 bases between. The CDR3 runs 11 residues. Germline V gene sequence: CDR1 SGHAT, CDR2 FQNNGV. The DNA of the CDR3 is TGTGCCAGCAGCGTCAGCTACGAGCAGTACTTC. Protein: CASSVSYEQYF.